This T cell receptor (beta chain) was identified during a study of T cells in Graves' hyperthyroidism and ophthalmopathy (dated by TCRdb to between 2018 and 2021). A note on the overall study: To identify TCR V-J signatures that set the groups apart, the researchers used a discovery cohort of 100 patients, made up of about 44 with Graves' ophthalmopathy and some 56 with stable Graves' hyperthyroidism. Once sampling was done, hyperthyroidism patients were given methimazole at a starting dose of 30 mg daily, whereas ophthalmopathy patients were given high-dose intravenous methylprednisolone. Prospective prediction of ophthalmopathy was tested in an independent validation cohort consisting of 18 hyperthyroidism patients and approximately 16 patients who later progressed to ophthalmopathy. In several Graves' hyperthyroidism patients, the study also compared T-cell repertoires from thyroid tissue with T-cell repertoires from blood. TCR Vbeta CDR3 sequencing of approximately 140 peripheral blood samples (more than 40 ophthalmopathy, about 80 hyperthyroidism and some 17 progressor patients) is reported in the paper. The 75 to 100 discovery patients were divided at random into training and test sets in a 7:3 ratio.

Amplification of TCR beta CDR3 regions was carried out from RNA transcripts. A first-round RT-PCR of the TCR CDR3 used the HTBI primer set with the Qiagen OneStep RT-PCR kit. The libraries were constructed in a second round of multiplex PCR and then size-selected and purified. Sequencing of the libraries was done on an Illumina HiSeq2000 using paired-end 100 bp reads. Per the source publication's procedure: Raw data were processed with SOAPnuke, discarding reads with adapters, uncalled bases, mean Phred below 15, or no exact constant-primer or identifier match. COPE v1.2.5 was used to merge high-quality paired reads, and clonotypes were defined as unique nucleotide sequences. MiTCR v1.1 was used to align the clonotypes against IMGT TRBV, TRBD and TRBJ reference segments. Analysis was restricted to V-J combinations with a frequency above 0.0001, which covered roughly 99% of repertoires. The TCS score was defined as the ratio of F50 (clonal expansion) to E x V (chaos), calculated using BLOSUM62-based TCRdist between CDR3 peptides within each V-J. Welch's t-statistics and random forest reduced 514 V-J features to 10 to 15, which were used in a naive Bayes classifier (R e1071). Thyroid-blood repertoire similarity was quantified with the Morisita-Horn index. TCRdb trimmed the raw reads at Q25, called clones with MiXCR and kept productive beta chains. Every entry covers one CDR3 protein and lists the most common genes and DNA from its rows. The V and J calls come from TCRdb's annotation, not from the publication. This sample has 450,000 to 700,000 distinct CDR3 sequences in its table, and just over 45% of those were observed once. Around 17% of the sample is in the top ten clones.

Any patient with an uncontrolled infection, another autoimmune disease, pregnancy or lactation was excluded. Clinical symptoms, serum thyroxine and TRAb, thyroid ultrasound, and orbital computed tomography formed the basis for the diagnoses. Trizol reagent was used to extract total RNA, and RNA quality was then checked on an Agilent 2100 Bioanalyzer. On the study overall, not on this receptor specifically: In validation, the model predicted progression to ophthalmopathy a median of 6.5 months before onset, with over 55% sensitivity and roughly 77% specificity. Most expanded thyroid clonotypes (frequency above 0.001) were also found in blood, which suggests that blood repertoires may mirror thyroid immune responses. Ophthalmopathy was separated from stable hyperthyroidism by a 13 V-J signature model, with 85% to 90% sensitivity and around 81% specificity obtained in cross-validation and 80%/75% obtained in testing. Sample size was not statistically predetermined, and blinding of investigators to group allocation was not performed.

Points on this clonotype: Its antigen is still unknown. No base-level quality is on record; no much larger clone is a single base apart.

The CDR3 spans 13 residues, from the cysteine through the phenylalanine. Only the CDR3 region is kept as DNA, spanning 39 bases read in frame from base 1. The trim is 1 base for V and 4 bases for J, with a gap of 7 bases between the germline ends. For CDR1 and CDR2, the germline V gene (reference sequence) lists SEHNR and FQNEAQ. This clonotype originated in an adult woman with Graves' disease, either hyperthyroidism or ophthalmopathy (not recorded which). Sample: peripheral blood or thyroid tissue (not recorded which). The chain joins TRBV7-9 to TRBJ1-2; there is no confident call for the D gene. The bases are TGTGCCAGCAGCTTAGGGCGGCCCTATGGCTACACCTTC. This yields the protein CASSLGRPYGYTF.